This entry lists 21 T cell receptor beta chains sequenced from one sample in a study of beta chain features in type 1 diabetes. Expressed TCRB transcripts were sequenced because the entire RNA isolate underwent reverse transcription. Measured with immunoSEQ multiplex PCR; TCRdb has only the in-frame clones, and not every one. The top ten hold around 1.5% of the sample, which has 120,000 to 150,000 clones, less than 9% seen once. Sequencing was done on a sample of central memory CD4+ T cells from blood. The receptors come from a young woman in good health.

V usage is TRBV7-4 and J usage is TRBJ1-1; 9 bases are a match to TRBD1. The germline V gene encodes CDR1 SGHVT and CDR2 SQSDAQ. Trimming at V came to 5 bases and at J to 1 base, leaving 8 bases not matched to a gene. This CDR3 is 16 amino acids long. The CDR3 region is CASSRHMTGGNTEAFF. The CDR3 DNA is TGTGCCAGCAGCCGACACATGACAGGGGGGAACACTGAAGCTTTCTTT.

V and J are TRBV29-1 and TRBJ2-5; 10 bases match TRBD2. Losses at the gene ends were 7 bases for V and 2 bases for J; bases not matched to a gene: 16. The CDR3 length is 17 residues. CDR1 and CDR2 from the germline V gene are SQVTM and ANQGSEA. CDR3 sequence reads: CSARGLAEAPIQETQYF. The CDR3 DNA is TGCAGCGCTCGAGGACTAGCGGAGGCTCCGATTCAAGAGACCCAGTACTTC.

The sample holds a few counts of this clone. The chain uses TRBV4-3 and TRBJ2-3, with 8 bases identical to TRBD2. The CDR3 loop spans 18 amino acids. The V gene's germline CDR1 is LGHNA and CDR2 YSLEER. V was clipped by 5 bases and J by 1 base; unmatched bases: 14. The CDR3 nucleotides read TGCGCCAGCAGCTCGGCAGGGACGGGAGGGTGGGGCACAGATACGCAGTATTTT. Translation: CASSSAGTGGWGTDTQYF.

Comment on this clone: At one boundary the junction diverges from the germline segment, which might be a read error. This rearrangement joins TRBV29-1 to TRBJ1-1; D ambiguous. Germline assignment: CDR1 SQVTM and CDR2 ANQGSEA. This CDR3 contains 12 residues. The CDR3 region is CTTLRVNTEAFF. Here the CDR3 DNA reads TGTACTACCTTGAGGGTGAACACTGAAGCTTTCTTT.

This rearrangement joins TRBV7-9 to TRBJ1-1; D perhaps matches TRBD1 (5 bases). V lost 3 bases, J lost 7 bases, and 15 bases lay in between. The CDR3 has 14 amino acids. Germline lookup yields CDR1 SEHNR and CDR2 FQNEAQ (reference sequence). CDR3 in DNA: TGTGCCAGCAGCTTGGATGGCAGGGCTGGTGAAGCTTTCTTT. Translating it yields CASSLDGRAGEAFF. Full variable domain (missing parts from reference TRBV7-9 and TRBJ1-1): DTGVSQNPRHKITKRGQNVTFRCDPISEHNRLYWYRQTLGQGPEFLTYFQNEAQLEKSRLLSDRFSAERPKGSFSTLEIQRTEQGDSAMYLCASSLDGRAGEAFFGQGTRLTVV.

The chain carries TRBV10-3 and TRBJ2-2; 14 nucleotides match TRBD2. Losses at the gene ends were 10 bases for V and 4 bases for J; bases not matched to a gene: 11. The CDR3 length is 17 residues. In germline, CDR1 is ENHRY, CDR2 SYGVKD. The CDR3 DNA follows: TGTGCCACACTCCCGGGACTAGCGGGAGTCGGCACCGGGGAGCTGTTTTTT. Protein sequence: CATLPGLAGVGTGELFF.

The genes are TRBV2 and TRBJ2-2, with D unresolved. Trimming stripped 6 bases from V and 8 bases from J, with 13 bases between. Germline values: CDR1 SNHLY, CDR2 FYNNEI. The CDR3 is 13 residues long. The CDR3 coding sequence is TGTGCCAGCAGCGTCATACCTAGAGGGGAGCTGTTTTTT. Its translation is CASSVIPRGELFF.

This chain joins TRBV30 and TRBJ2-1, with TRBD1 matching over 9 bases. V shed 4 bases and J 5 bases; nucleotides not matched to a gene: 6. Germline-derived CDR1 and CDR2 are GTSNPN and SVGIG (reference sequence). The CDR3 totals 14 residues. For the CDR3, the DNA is TGTGCCTGGACCGGGACAGGGCCTCACAATGAGCAGTTCTTC. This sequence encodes CAWTGTGPHNEQFF. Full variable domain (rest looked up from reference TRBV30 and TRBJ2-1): SQTIHQWPATLVQPVGSPLSLECTVEGTSNPNLYWYRQAAGRGLQLLFYSVGIGQISSEVPQNLSASRPQDRQFILSSKKLLLSDSGFYLCAWTGTGPHNEQFFGPGTRLTVL.

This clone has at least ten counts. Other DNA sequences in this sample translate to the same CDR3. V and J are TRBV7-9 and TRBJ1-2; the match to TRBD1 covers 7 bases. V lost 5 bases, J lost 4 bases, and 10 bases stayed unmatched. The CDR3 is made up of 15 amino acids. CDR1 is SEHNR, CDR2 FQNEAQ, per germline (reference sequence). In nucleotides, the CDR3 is TGTGCCAGCAGCCCACGGACAGGTTTCTCCTATGGCTACACCTTC. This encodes CASSPRTGFSYGYTF.

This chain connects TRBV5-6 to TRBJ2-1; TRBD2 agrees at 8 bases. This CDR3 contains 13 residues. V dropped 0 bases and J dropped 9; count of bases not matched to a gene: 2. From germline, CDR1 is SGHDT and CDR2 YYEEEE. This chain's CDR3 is CASSLGLALEQFF. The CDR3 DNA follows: TGTGCCAGCAGCTTGGGACTAGCGCTTGAGCAGTTCTTC.

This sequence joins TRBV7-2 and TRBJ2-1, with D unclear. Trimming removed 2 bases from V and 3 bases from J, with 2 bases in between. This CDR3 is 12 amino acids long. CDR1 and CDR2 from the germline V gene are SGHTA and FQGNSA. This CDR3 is CASSLYYNEQFF. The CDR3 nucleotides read TGTGCCAGCAGCTTATACTACAATGAGCAGTTCTTC. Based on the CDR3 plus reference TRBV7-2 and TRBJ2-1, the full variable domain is GAGVSQSPSNKVTEKGKDVELRCDPISGHTALYWYRQSLGQGLEFLIYFQGNSAPDKSGLPSDRFSAERTGGSVSTLTIQRTQQEDSAVYLCASSLYYNEQFFGPGTRLTVL.

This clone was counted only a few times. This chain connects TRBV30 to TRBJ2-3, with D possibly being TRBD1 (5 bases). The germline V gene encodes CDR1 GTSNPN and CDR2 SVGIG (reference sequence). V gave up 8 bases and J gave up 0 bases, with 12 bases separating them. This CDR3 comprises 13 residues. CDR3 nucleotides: TGTGCCACGGACAAACCTAGCACAGATACGCAGTATTTT. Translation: CATDKPSTDTQYF. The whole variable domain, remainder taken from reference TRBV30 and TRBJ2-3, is SQTIHQWPATLVQPVGSPLSLECTVEGTSNPNLYWYRQAAGRGLQLLFYSVGIGQISSEVPQNLSASRPQDRQFILSSKKLLLSDSGFYLCATDKPSTDTQYFGPGTRLTVL.

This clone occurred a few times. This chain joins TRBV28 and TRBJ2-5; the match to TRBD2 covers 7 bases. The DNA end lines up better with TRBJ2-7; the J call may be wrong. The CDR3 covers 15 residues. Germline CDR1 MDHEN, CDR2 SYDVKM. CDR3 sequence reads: CASSSSGSGLYEQYF. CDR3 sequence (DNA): TGTGCCAGCAGTTCGTCGGGTAGCGGGCTCTACGAGCAGTACTTC.

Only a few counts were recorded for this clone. CDR3 sequence: CASSEMVRLAGVSSYEQYF. The CDR3 bases are TGTGCCAGCAGTGAAATGGTGAGACTAGCGGGAGTGAGCTCCTACGAGCAGTACTTC. The chain joins TRBV2 to TRBJ2-7; TRBD2 matches 12 bases. Germline-derived CDR1 and CDR2 are SNHLY and FYNNEI. CDR3 size: 19 residues. V shed 2 bases, J shed 0 bases, and the junction held 11 bases outside the gene matches.

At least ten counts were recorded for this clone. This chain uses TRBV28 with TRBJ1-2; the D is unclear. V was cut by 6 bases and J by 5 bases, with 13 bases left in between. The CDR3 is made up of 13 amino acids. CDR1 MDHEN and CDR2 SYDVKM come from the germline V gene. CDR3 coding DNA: TGTGCCAGCAGCCAGTCCCTGAGGTATGGCTACACCTTC. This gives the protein CASSQSLRYGYTF.

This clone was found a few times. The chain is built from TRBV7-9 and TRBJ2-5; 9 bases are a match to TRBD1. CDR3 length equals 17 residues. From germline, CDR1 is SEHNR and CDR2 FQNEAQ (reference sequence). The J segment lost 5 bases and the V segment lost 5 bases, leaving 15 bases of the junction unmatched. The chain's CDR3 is CASSTHGTGRVLETQYF. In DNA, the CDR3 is TGTGCCAGCAGCACCCACGGGACAGGGAGGGTTCTGGAGACCCAGTACTTC.

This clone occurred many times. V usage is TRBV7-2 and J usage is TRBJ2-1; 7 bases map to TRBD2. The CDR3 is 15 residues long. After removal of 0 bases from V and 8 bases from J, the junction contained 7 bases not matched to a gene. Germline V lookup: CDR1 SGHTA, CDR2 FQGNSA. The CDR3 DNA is TGTGCCAGCAGCTTAGCGGGGGTAGCGGGCTATGAGCAGTTCTTC. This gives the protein CASSLAGVAGYEQFF.

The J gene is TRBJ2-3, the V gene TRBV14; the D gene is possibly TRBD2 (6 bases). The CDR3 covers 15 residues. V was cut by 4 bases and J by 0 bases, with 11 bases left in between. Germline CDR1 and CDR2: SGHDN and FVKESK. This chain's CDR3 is CASSRTIGSTDTQYF. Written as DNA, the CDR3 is TGTGCCAGCAGCCGGACTATAGGGAGCACAGATACGCAGTATTTT.

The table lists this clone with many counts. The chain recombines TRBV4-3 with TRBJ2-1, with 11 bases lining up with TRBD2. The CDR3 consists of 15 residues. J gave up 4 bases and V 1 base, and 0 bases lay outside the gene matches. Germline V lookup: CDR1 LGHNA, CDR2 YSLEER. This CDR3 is CASSQGLAGYNEQFF. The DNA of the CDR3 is TGCGCCAGCAGCCAAGGACTAGCGGGGTACAATGAGCAGTTCTTC.

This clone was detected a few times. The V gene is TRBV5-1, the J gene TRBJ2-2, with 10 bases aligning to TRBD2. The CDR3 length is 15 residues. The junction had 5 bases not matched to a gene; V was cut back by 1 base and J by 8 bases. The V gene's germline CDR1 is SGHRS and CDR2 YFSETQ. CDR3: CASSLTSGKRGELFF. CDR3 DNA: TGCGCCAGCAGCTTGACTAGCGGGAAACGTGGGGAGCTGTTTTTT.

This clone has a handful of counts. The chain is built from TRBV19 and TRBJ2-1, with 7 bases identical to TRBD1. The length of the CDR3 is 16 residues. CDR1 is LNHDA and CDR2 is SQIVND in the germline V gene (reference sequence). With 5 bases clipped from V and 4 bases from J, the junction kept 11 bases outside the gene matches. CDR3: CASSGDRSRGYNEQFF. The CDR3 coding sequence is TGTGCCAGTAGTGGGGACAGATCCAGGGGTTACAATGAGCAGTTCTTC. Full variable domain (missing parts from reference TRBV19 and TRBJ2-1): DGGITQSPKYLFRKEGQNVTLSCEQNLNHDAMYWYRQDPGQGLRLIYYSQIVNDFQKGDIAEGYSVSREKKESFPLTVTSAQKNPTAFYLCASSGDRSRGYNEQFFGPGTRLTVL.